One TCR beta chain is described in this entry. The data were obtained in a study of blood T cell repertoires in COVID-19. TCRdb's table, derived via immunoSEQ multiplex PCR, lists solely in-frame clones and lacks some. The data hold hundreds of thousands of clones, with 90% observed a single time. Per germline, CDR1 SGHVS and CDR2 FQNEAQ. The CDR3 totals 12 residues. Trimming removed 1 base at V and 8 bases at J, with 8 bases between. The receptor was isolated from a middle-aged woman with COVID-19, enrolled during active disease. The sample consisted of peripheral blood. The chain couples TRBV7-8 to TRBJ1-1, with a tentative D call TRBD1 (5 bases). DNA of the CDR3: TGTGCCAGCAGCTTAGGGGCAGGGGAAGCTTTCTTT. Its protein product is CASSLGAGEAFF.